Listed here are 31 T cell receptor beta chains from one sample, sequenced in a study of blood T cell repertoires in COVID-19. The method was immunoSEQ multiplex PCR; TCRdb's version includes in-frame clones alone and lacks a portion of them. Found here are hundreds of thousands of clones, around 87% of them singletons; the top ten hold over 2%. The specimen sequenced was peripheral blood. The receptors come from a woman in her fifties or sixties with COVID-19, enrolled during active disease.

This chain joins TRBV9 and TRBJ1-3; D gene unclear. Germline lookup yields CDR1 SGDLS and CDR2 YYNGEE. The ends were cut back, 5 bases at V and 7 bases at J, with 16 bases in the middle. The CDR3 consists of 14 residues. In DNA form, the CDR3 reads TGTGCCAGCAGTCCAGAGGAATCGCACAACACCATATATTTT. Translation gives CASSPEESHNTIYF.

This chain connects TRBV7-6 to TRBJ2-2; D is perhaps TRBD1 (6 bases). V lost 5 bases and J lost 10, with 17 bases in between. This CDR3 is 14 amino acids long. CDR1 SGHVS and CDR2 FNYEAQ come from the germline V gene. The CDR3 sequence is CASSPGQRAVELFF. The CDR3, as DNA: TGTGCCAGCAGCCCGGGACAAAGGGCTGTGGAGCTGTTTTTT.

This chain links TRBV27 with TRBJ1-4, with 8 bases aligning to TRBD1. CDR1 is MNHEY and CDR2 is SMNVEV in the germline V gene (reference sequence). The CDR3 spans 17 residues. J gave up 3 bases and V 4 bases, and 10 bases lay outside the gene matches. The CDR3 sequence is CASSWDRPAGANEKLFF. The CDR3, as DNA: TGTGCCAGCAGTTGGGACAGGCCCGCCGGGGCTAATGAAAAACTGTTTTTT.

This clone was observed once. The gene calls are TRBV19 and TRBJ2-7; 9 nucleotides match TRBD1. Trimming removed 3 bases from V and 2 bases from J; junction bases left unmatched: 8. Germline V CDR1 and CDR2: LNHDA, SQIVND (reference sequence). The CDR3 consists of 16 residues. The CDR3 here is CASSMGAGTGTYEQYF. The CDR3 nucleotides are TGTGCCAGTAGTATGGGCGCCGGGACAGGGACCTACGAGCAGTACTTC.

The chain recombines TRBV7-9 with TRBJ1-2; 7 bases match TRBD1. The CDR3 extends over 13 amino acids. Germline CDR1 SEHNR, CDR2 FQNEAQ (reference sequence). The V gene end was trimmed by 6 bases and the J gene end by 12 bases; junction bases not matched to a gene: 13. The CDR3 DNA sequence: TGTGCCAGCAGGGAGACAGGGAACAAGCTCCACACCTTC. It codes for CASRETGNKLHTF.

J is TRBJ1-1 and V is TRBV2; 9 bases are a match to TRBD1. The germline V gene encodes CDR1 SNHLY and CDR2 FYNNEI. The trim removed 7 bases at V and 7 bases at J, leaving 4 bases unmatched. The CDR3 spans 12 residues. The CDR3 protein is CASMGQGVEAFF. DNA for the CDR3: TGTGCCAGCATGGGACAGGGAGTTGAAGCTTTCTTT.

This sequence joins TRBV5-1 and TRBJ2-2; 8 bases map to TRBD1. The CDR3 length is 14 residues. The V gene's germline CDR1 is SGHRS and CDR2 YFSETQ. J gave up 4 bases and V 4 bases, and 3 bases lay outside the gene matches. CDR3 bases: TGCGCCAGCAGCGGGACAGGAACCACCGGGGAGCTGTTTTTT. This codes for CASSGTGTTGELFF.

On this clone itself: The same CDR3 also results from other DNA sequences found in this sample. The chain couples TRBV19 to TRBJ1-2; D is perhaps TRBD1 (5 bases). Germline CDR1 and CDR2: LNHDA and SQIVND (reference sequence). Trimming left V 2 bases short and J 2 bases short, with 6 bases between. The CDR3 contains 13 residues. As DNA, the CDR3 is TGTGCCAGTAGTATACCAGGGAACTATGGCTACACCTTC. It is translated as CASSIPGNYGYTF.

This clone was picked up one time. The rearrangement links TRBV2 to TRBJ2-7; maybe TRBD2 (6 bases). The CDR3 totals 12 residues. Germline V gives CDR1 SNHLY, CDR2 FYNNEI. V was pared by 9 bases and J by 0 bases, with 9 bases between. This CDR3 is CARAGPSYEQYF. The CDR3, as DNA: TGTGCCAGGGCGGGACCCTCCTACGAGCAGTACTTC. Filled out from reference TRBV2 and TRBJ2-7, the complete variable domain reads EPEVTQTPSHQVTQMGQEVILRCVPISNHLYFYWYRQILGQKVEFLVSFYNNEISEKSEIFDDQFSVERPDGSNFTLKIRSTKLEDSAMYFCARAGPSYEQYFGPGTRLTVT.

This clone was recorded a few times. V usage is TRBV2 and J usage is TRBJ2-1; D is possibly TRBD1 (6 bases). Deletions cut 4 bases from V and 8 bases from J, with 15 bases between. CDR1 is SNHLY, CDR2 FYNNEI, per germline. This CDR3 has 14 amino acids. Here the CDR3 reads CASSVISGVDEQFF. The DNA of the CDR3 is TGTGCCAGCAGTGTAATTTCAGGGGTTGATGAGCAGTTCTTC.

J is TRBJ1-4 and V is TRBV7-2; 7 bases align to TRBD1. The CDR3 is 15 amino acids. The V and J ends lost 6 bases and 8 bases, in that order; junction bases with no gene match: 12. Germline V gene lookup returns CDR1 SGHTA and CDR2 FQGNSA. DNA of the CDR3: TGTGCCAGCAGTCTAGGGGGACAGTCGGACGAAAAACTGTTTTTT. Translation: CASSLGGQSDEKLFF.

The V gene is TRBV7-2, the J gene TRBJ2-5, with 9 positions matching TRBD2. This CDR3 spans 14 amino acids. Germline loops: CDR1 SGHTA, CDR2 FQGNSA. The ends lost 4 bases at V and 5 bases at J; junction bases unmatched: 5. The CDR3 nucleotides are TGTGCCAGCAGCTATATAGCGGGGGAGGAGACCCAGTACTTC. Its translation: CASSYIAGEETQYF.

To note about this clone: This may come from a read error, since a much larger clone is one base off. CDR3 sequence (DNA): TGTGCCAGCAGCCTGACAGGGGGGGAGACCCAGTACTTC. It translates to CASSLTGGETQYF. This chain joins TRBV2 and TRBJ2-5, with 9 bases matching TRBD1. Germline V gene lookup returns CDR1 SNHLY and CDR2 FYNNEI. J was trimmed by 5 bases and V by 6 bases; bases with no gene match: 4. This CDR3 region has 13 residues.

The rearrangement uses TRBV2 and TRBJ2-1; weak D call: TRBD2 (6 bases). Trimming shortened V by 6 bases and J by 1 base, and 13 bases separated the two germline ends. The CDR3 has 15 residues. The germline CDR1 and CDR2 sequences are SNHLY and FYNNEI. The CDR3 nucleotides are TGTGCCAGCAGACTCGACGGGAGATCCTACAATGAGCAGTTCTTC. Translating gives CASRLDGRSYNEQFF.

The chain couples TRBV18 to TRBJ2-7; 8 nucleotides agree with TRBD1. V dropped 1 base and J dropped 1; count of bases not matched to a gene: 9. This CDR3 is 17 amino acids long. Germline V gene sequence: CDR1 KGHSH, CDR2 LQKENI. As DNA, the CDR3 is TGTGCCAGCTCACCACTGAGGACAGGGACGTCATCCTACGAGCAGTACTTC. Encoded protein: CASSPLRTGTSSYEQYF. The complete variable domain, with remaining parts taken from reference TRBV18 and TRBJ2-7, reads NAGVMQNPRHLVRRRGQEARLRCSPMKGHSHVYWYRQLPEEGLKFMVYLQKENIIDESGMPKERFSAEFPKEGPSILRIQQVVRGDSAAYFCASSPLRTGTSSYEQYFGPGTRLTVT.

This chain links TRBV5-1 with TRBJ2-2; 9 bases map to TRBD2. CDR1 and CDR2 (germline): SGHRS, YFSETQ. V gave up 0 bases and J gave up 4 bases; unmatched junction bases: 4. The CDR3 totals 16 residues. The CDR3 nucleotides are TGCGCCAGCAGCTTGGCCACTAGCGGGCCCACCGGGGAGCTGTTTTTT. Protein sequence: CASSLATSGPTGELFF.

J is TRBJ1-1 and V is TRBV19; tentatively, D is TRBD1 (6 bases). Germline V gene lookup returns CDR1 LNHDA and CDR2 SQIVND (reference sequence). The V gene lost 0 bases and the J gene lost 1 base, with 12 bases spanning the gap. The CDR3 has 16 amino acids. The CDR3 nucleotides read TGTGCCAGTAGTATAGACCCAACAGGGCAGAACACTGAAGCTTTCTTT. Encoded protein: CASSIDPTGQNTEAFF.

The chain carries TRBV6-5 and TRBJ1-5; 8 bases agree with TRBD1. The germline gives CDR1 MNHEY, CDR2 SVGAGI. V lost 6 bases, J lost 1 base, and 5 bases stayed unmatched. There are 15 residues in the CDR3. In DNA form, the CDR3 reads TGTGCCAGCAGCGACGGACAGGGCAGCAATCAGCCCCAGCATTTT. Amino acids: CASSDGQGSNQPQHF.

Remarks on this clone: This sample also contains other DNA sequences that code for the same CDR3. The chain employs TRBV5-1 and TRBJ2-2; D might be TRBD2 (6 bases). V lost 4 bases, J lost 2 bases, and 9 bases lay in between. This CDR3 is built from 14 residues. Germline V gene data show CDR1 as SGHRS and CDR2 as YFSETQ. CDR3 loop: CASSLSGNTGELFF. Here the CDR3 DNA reads TGCGCCAGCAGCCTTAGCGGAAACACCGGGGAGCTGTTTTTT.

The chain links TRBV19 to TRBJ2-7; TRBD1 agrees at 7 bases. From germline, CDR1 is LNHDA and CDR2 SQIVND (reference sequence). The CDR3 extends over 15 amino acids. With 4 bases clipped from V and 2 bases from J, the junction kept 8 bases outside the gene matches. CDR3 sequence reads: CASSKRTGYTYEQYF. The DNA for the CDR3 is TGTGCCAGTAGTAAAAGGACAGGTTATACCTACGAGCAGTACTTC.

The DNA of the CDR3 is TGTGCCAGCAGCCACCAAGCGGGCGGGGGCAATGAGCAGTTCTTC. This gives the protein CASSHQAGGGNEQFF. The chain links TRBV11-3 to TRBJ2-1; 7 bases are shared with TRBD2. The junction had 10 bases not matched to a gene; V was cut back by 5 bases and J by 6 bases. This CDR3 is 15 amino acids long. Germline V lookup: CDR1 SGHNT, CDR2 YENEEA. Full variable domain (rest looked up from reference TRBV11-3 and TRBJ2-1): EAGVVQSPRYKIIEKKQPVAFWCNPISGHNTLYWYLQNLGQGPELLIRYENEEAVDDSQLPKDRFSAERLKGVDSTLKIQPAELGDSAVYLCASSHQAGGGNEQFFGPGTRLTVL.

The CDR3 DNA reads as TGTGCCAGTAGGCAAGCGAGCTCTGGAAACACCATATATTTT. Translating gives CASRQASSGNTIYF. The genes are TRBV19 and TRBJ1-3, with no clear D. Germline V lookup: CDR1 LNHDA, CDR2 SQIVND (reference sequence). Deletions cut 6 bases from V and 0 bases from J, with 9 bases between. This CDR3 contains 14 residues.

The V call is TRBV19, the J call TRBJ1-1; 7 bases line up with TRBD1. Losses at the gene ends were 1 base for V and 7 bases for J; bases not matched to a gene: 3. Germline V lookup: CDR1 LNHDA, CDR2 SQIVND (reference sequence). The CDR3 has 13 residues. CDR3: CASSIGWTGEAFF. As DNA, the CDR3 is TGTGCCAGTAGTATAGGATGGACAGGTGAAGCTTTCTTT.

V is TRBV27 and J is TRBJ1-5, with D possibly being TRBD1 (5 bases). Trimming removed 2 bases from V and 9 bases from J, with 8 bases in between. The CDR3 loop spans 12 amino acids. Germline V gene lookup returns CDR1 MNHEY and CDR2 SMNVEV (reference sequence). DNA for the CDR3: TGTGCCAGCAGTTTACGCCAGGGGCCCCAGCATTTT. This sequence encodes CASSLRQGPQHF.

The gene calls are TRBV4-2 and TRBJ2-1; 12 bases line up with TRBD2. CDR1 and CDR2 from the germline V gene are LGHNA and YNFKEQ. With 5 bases clipped from V and 2 bases from J, the junction kept 10 bases outside the gene matches. CDR3 length: 18 residues. As DNA, the CDR3 is TGTGCCAGCAGCTTACAAGGGGCTAGCGGGGGGGCCTACAATGAGCAGTTCTTC. Translating gives CASSLQGASGGAYNEQFF.

The chain carries TRBV18 and TRBJ1-1, with TRBD1 matching 7 bases. Germline V gene lookup returns CDR1 KGHSH and CDR2 LQKENI. This CDR3 has 16 residues. Trimming cost V 5 bases and J 6 bases; bases outside gene matches: 15. The CDR3 bases are TGTGCCAGCTCATGGGAGCCGACAGGGACTCACGCTGAAGCTTTCTTT. As protein: CASSWEPTGTHAEAFF.

This clone was seen a single time. The chain is built from TRBV13 and TRBJ2-7; D call uncertain. The CDR3 has 12 amino acids. V lost 4 bases and J lost 3, with 7 bases in between. Germline-derived CDR1 and CDR2 are PRHDT and FYEKMQ (reference sequence). CDR3 residues: CASSSEHYEQYF. DNA for the CDR3: TGTGCCAGCAGCTCCGAACACTACGAGCAGTACTTC.

The chain has TRBV19 and TRBJ1-2; 9 bases match TRBD1. The germline CDR1 and CDR2 sequences are LNHDA and SQIVND (reference sequence). The V segment lost 5 bases and the J segment 3 bases; nucleotides outside the gene matches: 10. The CDR3 has 16 residues. The CDR3 is CASSFGTGINDYGYTF. CDR3 coding DNA: TGTGCCAGTAGTTTTGGGACAGGGATTAATGACTATGGCTACACCTTC.

The V and J genes are TRBV7-3 and TRBJ2-7, with TRBD1 identical over 11 bases. Germline loops: CDR1 SGHTA, CDR2 FQGTGA. Unmatched junction bases numbered 8, after V lost 6 bases and J lost 4 bases. The CDR3 spans 15 residues. The CDR3 loop reads CASSLRTGGPYEQYF. The CDR3 DNA reads as TGTGCCAGCAGTCTTCGGACAGGGGGCCCTTACGAGCAGTACTTC.

This clone was recorded a few times. The V gene is TRBV5-8, the J gene TRBJ2-7; TRBD2 matches 8 bases. The CDR3 spans 16 residues. V was clipped by 7 bases and J by 3 bases; unmatched bases: 15. CDR1 is SGHTS, CDR2 YDEGEE, per germline. CDR3 bases: TGTGCCAGCCACGAGCCCGGGACTAGGGGTATCTACGAGCAGTACTTC. Translated, it gives CASHEPGTRGIYEQYF.

The chain combines TRBV6-5 with TRBJ2-3; 8 bases are a match to TRBD2. This CDR3 has 15 residues. The junction had 4 bases not matched to a gene; V was cut back by 0 bases and J by 5 bases. Germline CDR1 and CDR2: MNHEY and SVGAGI. This chain's CDR3 is CASSYSGAGVDTQYF. DNA for the CDR3: TGTGCCAGCAGTTACTCTGGAGCGGGAGTAGATACGCAGTATTTT.